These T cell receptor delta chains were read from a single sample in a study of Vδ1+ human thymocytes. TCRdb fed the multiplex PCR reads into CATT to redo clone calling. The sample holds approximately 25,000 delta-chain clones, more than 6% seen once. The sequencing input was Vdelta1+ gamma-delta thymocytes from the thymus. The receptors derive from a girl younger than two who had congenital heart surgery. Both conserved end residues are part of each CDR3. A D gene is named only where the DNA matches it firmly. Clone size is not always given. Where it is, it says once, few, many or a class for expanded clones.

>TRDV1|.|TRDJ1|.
TGTGCTCTTGGGGAAGCAATCTCCTACACCGATAAACTCATCTTT
CALGEAISYTDKLIF
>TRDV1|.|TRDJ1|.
TGTGCTCTTGGGGAATTCCGCCGAGGGGAATACGGCACCGATAAACTCATCTTT
CALGEFRRGEYGTDKLIF
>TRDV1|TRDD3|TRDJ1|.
TGTGCTCTTGCGAATCTGCTTTCTGGGGGATACCGCGATAAACTCATCTTT
CALANLLSGGYRDKLIF
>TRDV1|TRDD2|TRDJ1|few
TGTGCTCTTGGGGTAACGACTCGGGAGAGACTTCCTACCGGGTCGGGCCTACAAAATAAACTCATCTTT
CALGVTTRERLPTGSGLQNKLIF
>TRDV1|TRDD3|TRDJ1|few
TGTGCTCTTGGGTCCCTCGAGCCCCTCCGTCGGGGGATCCCGTACACCGATAAACTCATCTTT
CALGSLEPLRRGIPYTDKLIF
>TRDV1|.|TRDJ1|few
TGTGCTCTTGGTGACCCGGAGGCGCCCAAATGCCCCAACACCGATAAACTCATCTTT
CALGDPEAPKCPNTDKLIF
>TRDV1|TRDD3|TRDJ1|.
TGTGCTCTTGGGGAACTCTTTCCCCCCCAGTTTCCCTTGTACTGGGGGATAGAGTCCTACACCGATAAACTCATCTTT
CALGELFPPQFPLYWGIESYTDKLIF
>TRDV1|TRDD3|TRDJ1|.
TGTGCTCTTGGGGACTTGATAAGGGGGGCTGGGGGATTCGGTAAACTCATCTTT
CALGDLIRGAGGFGKLIF
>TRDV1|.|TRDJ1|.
TGTGCTCTTGGGGAAATGAAGGATTTGGTACTCATCTTT
CALGEMKDLVLIF
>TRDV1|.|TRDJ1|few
TGTGCTCTTGGGGAACCACCTCCTTCCTACTTATTTTATGGGGGATACTGGCCCGATAAACTCATCTTT
CALGEPPPSYLFYGGYWPDKLIF
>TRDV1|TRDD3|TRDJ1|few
TGTGCTCTTGGGGAAAGACAGAGGATACGCCTGTACACCGATAAACTCATCTTT
CALGERQRIRLYTDKLIF
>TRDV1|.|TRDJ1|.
TGTGCTTATGTGTCCCGGGGGTTCTTGGAAGAACTCATCTTT
CAYVSRGFLEELIF
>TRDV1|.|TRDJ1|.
TGTGCTCTTGGGCTTTTCCCTGCGCCCTCCCAGTCTCACACCGATAAACTCATCTTT
CALGLFPAPSQSHTDKLIF
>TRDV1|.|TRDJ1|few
TGTGCTCTTGGATCCAAAACCGATAAACTCATCTTT
CALGSKTDKLIF
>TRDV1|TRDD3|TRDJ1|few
TGTGCTCTTGGGGAATTCTGGGGGATACGCGAAACCGATAAACTCATCTTT
CALGEFWGIRETDKLIF
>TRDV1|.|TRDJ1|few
TGTGCTCTTGGGGAACTTACAACTCCCAATGGGCTTAAACTCATCTTT
CALGELTTPNGLKLIF
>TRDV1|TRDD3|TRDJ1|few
TGTGCTCTTGGGGACGGTGGGGGACGATCGACCGATAAACTCATCTTT
CALGDGGGRSTDKLIF
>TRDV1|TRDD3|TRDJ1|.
TGTGCTCTTGGGGAACCGGGGGGATACGCTCGACCCCACGGTAGGGTTTACACCGATAAACTCATCTTT
CALGEPGGYARPHGRVYTDKLIF
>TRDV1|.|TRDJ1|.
TGTGCTCTTGGGGACTCACTCGGGGGCCCTATTTCATTAAGACTCATCTTT
CALGDSLGGPISLRLIF
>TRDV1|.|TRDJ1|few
TGTGCTCTTGGGGAAACTTCTAGCACCGATAAACTCATCTTT
CALGETSSTDKLIF
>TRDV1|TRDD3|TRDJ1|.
TGTGCTCTTGGGGAATTTTCCCTACGAGTACTGGGGGGCCTATACACCGATAAACTCATCTTT
CALGEFSLRVLGGLYTDKLIF
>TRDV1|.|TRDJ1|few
TGTGCTCTATTACCTGGGTCGGTAGTAGGCACCGATAAACTCATCTTT
CALLPGSVVGTDKLIF
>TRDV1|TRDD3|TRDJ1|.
TGTGCTCTTGGGGAACAGGGCTGGGGGATATCGGCTAAACTCATCTTT
CALGEQGWGISAKLIF
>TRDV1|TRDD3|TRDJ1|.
TGTGCTCTTGGGGAACTAGTCGATGGGGGATCCCAATCAGTCACCGATAAACTCATCTTT
CALGELVDGGSQSVTDKLIF
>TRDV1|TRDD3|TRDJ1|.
TGTGCTCTTGGGGAACTCCCCCCTCGGTCTGGCACTGGGGGAAATAAACTCATCTTT
CALGELPPRSGTGGNKLIF
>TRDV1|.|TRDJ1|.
TGTGCTCTTGGGGAACGGGTCTTCCTGACTAACGATAAACTCATCTTT
CALGERVFLTNDKLIF
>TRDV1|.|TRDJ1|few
TGTGCTCTTGGGGTGGGCCCCCGCAAATCTCCCTACCCCTACGGTAAACTCATCTTT
CALGVGPRKSPYPYGKLIF